Sequencing of this T cell receptor beta chain was carried out in a study of blood T cell repertoires in COVID-19. TCRdb's copy holds only in-frame clones and misses some; the assay was immunoSEQ multiplex PCR. Among roughly 300,000 clones, over 75% were seen once, and the ten largest hold under 1.3%. CDR1 and CDR2 (germline): LGHNA, YSLEER. Trimming stripped 4 bases from V and 3 bases from J, with 12 bases between. The CDR3 runs 15 residues. V gene TRBV4-3 combines with J gene TRBJ1-4; D is uncertain. This sequence was found in a woman aged 30 to 39 who had recovered from COVID-19. Sequencing was done on a sample of PBMCs or T cells enriched from blood (not recorded which). The CDR3 sequence is CASSRGESPNEKLFF. The CDR3 DNA sequence: TGCGCCAGCAGCCGTGGGGAGTCTCCTAATGAAAAACTGTTTTTT.